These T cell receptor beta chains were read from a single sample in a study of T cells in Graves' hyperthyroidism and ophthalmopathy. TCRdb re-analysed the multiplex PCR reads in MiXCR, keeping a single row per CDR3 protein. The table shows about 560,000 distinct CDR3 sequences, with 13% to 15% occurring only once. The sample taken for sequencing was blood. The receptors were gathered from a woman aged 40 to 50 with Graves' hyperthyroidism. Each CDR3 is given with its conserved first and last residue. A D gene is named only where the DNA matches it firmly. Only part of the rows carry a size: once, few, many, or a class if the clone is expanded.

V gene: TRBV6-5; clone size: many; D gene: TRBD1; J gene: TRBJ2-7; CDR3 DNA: TGTGCCAGCAGTTACGCCTTCGGACAGGGGAATCCATACGAGCAGTACTTC; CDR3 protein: CASSYAFGQGNPYEQYF
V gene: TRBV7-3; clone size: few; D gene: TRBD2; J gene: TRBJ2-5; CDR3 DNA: TGTGCCAGCAGCTTAGGCGCTAGCGGGAGGCAAGAGACCCAGTACTTC; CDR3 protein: CASSLGASGRQETQYF
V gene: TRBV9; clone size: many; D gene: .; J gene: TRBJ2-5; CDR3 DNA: TGTGCCAGCAGCGTAGATGTACTAAAAGAGACCCAGTACTTC; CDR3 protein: CASSVDVLKETQYF
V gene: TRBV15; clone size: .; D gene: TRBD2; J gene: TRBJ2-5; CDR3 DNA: TGTGCCACCAGCAGTAGCGGGATAAAAGAGACCCAGTACTTC; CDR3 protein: CATSSSGIKETQYF
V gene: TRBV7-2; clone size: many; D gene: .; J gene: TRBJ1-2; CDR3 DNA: TGTGCCAGCAGCCCTGCATCGGCTAACTATGGCTACACCTTC; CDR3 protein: CASSPASANYGYTF
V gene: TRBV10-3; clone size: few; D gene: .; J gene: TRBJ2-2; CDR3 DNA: TGTGCCATCAGTGATAACGGGATAGTCCCCGGGGAGCTGTTTTTT; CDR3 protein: CAISDNGIVPGELFF
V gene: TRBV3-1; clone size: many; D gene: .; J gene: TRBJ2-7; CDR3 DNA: TGTGCCAGCAGCCTCACCGGGACATCCGGGGGCGAGCAGTACTTC; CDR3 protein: CASSLTGTSGGEQYF
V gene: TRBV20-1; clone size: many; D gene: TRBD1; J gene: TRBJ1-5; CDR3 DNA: TGCAGTGCTGCACAGGGGCCGGATCAGCCCCAGCATTTT; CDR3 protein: CSAAQGPDQPQHF
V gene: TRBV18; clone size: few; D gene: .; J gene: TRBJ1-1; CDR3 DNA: TGTGCCAGCTCACCAGTTACGACAGCACTGAACACTGAAGCTTTCTTT; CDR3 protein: CASSPVTTALNTEAFF
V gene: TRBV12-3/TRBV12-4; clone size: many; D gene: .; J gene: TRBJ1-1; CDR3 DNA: TGTGCCAGCAGTGCGGCCCCGAACACTGAAGCTTTCTTT; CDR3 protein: CASSAAPNTEAFF
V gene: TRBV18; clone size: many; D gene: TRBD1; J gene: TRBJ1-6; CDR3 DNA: TGTGCCAGCTCCCCAGGGGGGGATTCACCCCTCCACTTT; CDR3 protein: CASSPGGDSPLHF
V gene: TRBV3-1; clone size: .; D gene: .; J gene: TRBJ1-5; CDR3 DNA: TGTGCCAGCAGCCAAGGGGATCAGCCCCGGCATTTT; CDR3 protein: CASSQGDQPRHF
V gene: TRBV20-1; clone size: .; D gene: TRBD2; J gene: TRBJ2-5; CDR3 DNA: TGCAGTGCCGAAGGTGGACTAGCGGGCGGCCAAGAGACCCAGTACTTC; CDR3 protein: CSAEGGLAGGQETQYF
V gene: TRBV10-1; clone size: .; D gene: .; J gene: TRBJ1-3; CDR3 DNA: TGCGCCAGCAGTGACCAGATCTCTGGAAACACCATATATTTT; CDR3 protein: CASSDQISGNTIYF
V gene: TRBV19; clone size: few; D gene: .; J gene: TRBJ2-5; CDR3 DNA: TGTGCCAGTAGCCTGATCCTGTACCAAGAGACCCAGTACTTC; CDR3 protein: CASSLILYQETQYF
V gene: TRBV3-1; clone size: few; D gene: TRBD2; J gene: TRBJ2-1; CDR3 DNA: TGTGCCAGCAGCCAGCAACCGGGAGGGCCTTACAATGAGCAGTTCTTC; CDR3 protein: CASSQQPGGPYNEQFF
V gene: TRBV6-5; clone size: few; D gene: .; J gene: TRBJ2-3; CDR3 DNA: TGTGCCAGCAGTTACTTTAGGACTAGCACAGATACGCAGTATTTT; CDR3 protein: CASSYFRTSTDTQYF
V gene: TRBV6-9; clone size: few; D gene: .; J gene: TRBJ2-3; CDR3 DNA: TGTGCCAGCAGTTACTTTAGCGACACAGATACGCAGTATTTT; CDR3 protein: CASSYFSDTDTQYF
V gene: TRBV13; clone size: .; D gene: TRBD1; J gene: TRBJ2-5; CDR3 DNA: TGTGCCAGCAGCCCAGGACAGGGGCCGAGAGAGACCCAGTACTTC; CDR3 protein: CASSPGQGPRETQYF
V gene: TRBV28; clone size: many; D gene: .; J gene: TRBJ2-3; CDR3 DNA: TGTGCCAGTAGTTCTTTGGGTTCCGTAGATACGCAGTATTTT; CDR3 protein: CASSSLGSVDTQYF
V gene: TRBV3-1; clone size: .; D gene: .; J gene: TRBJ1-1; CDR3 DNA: TGTGCCAGCAGCCAAGAAGTGAGCCAAAACACTGAAGCTTTCTTT; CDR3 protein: CASSQEVSQNTEAFF
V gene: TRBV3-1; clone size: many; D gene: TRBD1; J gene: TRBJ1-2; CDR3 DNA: TGTGCCAGCAGCCCCTGGGACAGACCTGGCTACACCTTC; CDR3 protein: CASSPWDRPGYTF
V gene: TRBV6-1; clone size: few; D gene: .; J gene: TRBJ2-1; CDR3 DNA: TGTGCCAGCAGCCAACTAGGGGGCTCCTACAATGAGCAGTTCTTC; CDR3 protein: CASSQLGGSYNEQFF
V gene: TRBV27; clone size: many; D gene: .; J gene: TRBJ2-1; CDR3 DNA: TGTGCCAGCAATCCCGGAAGCGGACACAATGAGCAGTTCTTC; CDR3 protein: CASNPGSGHNEQFF
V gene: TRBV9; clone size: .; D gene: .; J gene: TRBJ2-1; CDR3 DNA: TGTGCCAGCAGCGTAGCGGGGCTAAATGAGCAGTTCTTC; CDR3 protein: CASSVAGLNEQFF
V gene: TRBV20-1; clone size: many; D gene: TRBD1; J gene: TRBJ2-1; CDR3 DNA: TGCAGTGCTAGCTACAGGGGCCGCAACAATGAGCAGTTCTTC; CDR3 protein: CSASYRGRNNEQFF
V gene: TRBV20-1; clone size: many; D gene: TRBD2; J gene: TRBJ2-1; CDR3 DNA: TGCAGTGCTAGAGTTCCCCTTAATCGACTAGCGGGGGAGAATGAGCAGTTCTTC; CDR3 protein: CSARVPLNRLAGENEQFF
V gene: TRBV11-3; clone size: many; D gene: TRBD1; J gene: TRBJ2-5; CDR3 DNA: TGTGCCAGCAGCCTCCGGGACAGCCAAGAGACCCAGTACTTC; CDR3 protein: CASSLRDSQETQYF
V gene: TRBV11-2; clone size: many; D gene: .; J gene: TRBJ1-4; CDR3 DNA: TGTGCCAGCAGCCACGCCCCCACGACAACTAATGAAAAACTGTTTTTT; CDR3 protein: CASSHAPTTTNEKLFF
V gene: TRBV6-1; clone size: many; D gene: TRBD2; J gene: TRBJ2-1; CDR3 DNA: TGTGCCAGCAGTTTGGATAGCGGGACTAGCAATGAGCAGTTCTTC; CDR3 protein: CASSLDSGTSNEQFF
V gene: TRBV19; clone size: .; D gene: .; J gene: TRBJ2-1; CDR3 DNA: TGTGCCAGTAGAGCGCTAGAGTTAAACTACAATGAGCAGTTCTTC; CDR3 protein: CASRALELNYNEQFF
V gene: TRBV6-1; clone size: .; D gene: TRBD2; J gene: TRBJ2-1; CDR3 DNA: TGTGCCAGCAGTGAAGCGCGACTAGCGTCCCGGTCCTACAATGAGCAGTTCTTC; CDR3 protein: CASSEARLASRSYNEQFF
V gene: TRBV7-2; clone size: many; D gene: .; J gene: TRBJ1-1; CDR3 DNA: TGTGCCAGCAGCTTAGACCGGGGTTGGGGTGAAGCTTTCTTT; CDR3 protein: CASSLDRGWGEAFF
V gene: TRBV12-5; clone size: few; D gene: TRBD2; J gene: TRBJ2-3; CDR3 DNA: TGTGCTAGTGGTTTCCAGACTAGCGGGAGGCTGGCAGATACGCAGTATTTT; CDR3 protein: CASGFQTSGRLADTQYF
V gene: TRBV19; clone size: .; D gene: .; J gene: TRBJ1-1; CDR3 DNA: TGTGCCAGTAGTACAGGTGGGGGAATGAACACTGAAGCTTTCTTT; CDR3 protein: CASSTGGGMNTEAFF
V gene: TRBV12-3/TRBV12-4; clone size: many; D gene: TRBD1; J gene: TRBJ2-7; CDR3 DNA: TGTGCCAGCAGTAAGACGACAGGGACCTACGAGCAGTACTTC; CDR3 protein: CASSKTTGTYEQYF
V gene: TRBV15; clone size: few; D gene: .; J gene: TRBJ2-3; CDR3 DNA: TGTGCCACCAGCAGAGAACCTCCTCCAGATACGCAGTATTTT; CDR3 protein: CATSREPPPDTQYF
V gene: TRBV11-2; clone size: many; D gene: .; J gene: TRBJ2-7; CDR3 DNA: TGTGCCAGCACCACAGGGTTAGGATCCTACGAGCAGTACTTC; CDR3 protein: CASTTGLGSYEQYF
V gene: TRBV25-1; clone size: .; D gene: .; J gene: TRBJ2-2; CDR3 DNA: TGTGCCAGCCGACCCACACAGAACACCGGGGAGCTGTTTTTT; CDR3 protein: CASRPTQNTGELFF
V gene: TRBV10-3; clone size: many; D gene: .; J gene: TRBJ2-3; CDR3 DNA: TGTGCCATCAGTGTTGGGGAAATGGGTACGCAGTATTTT; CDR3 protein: CAISVGEMGTQYF
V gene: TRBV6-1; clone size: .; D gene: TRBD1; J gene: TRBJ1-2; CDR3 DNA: TGTGCCAGCACCGAAGCACAGGGGTCTCACTATGGCTACACCTTC; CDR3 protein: CASTEAQGSHYGYTF
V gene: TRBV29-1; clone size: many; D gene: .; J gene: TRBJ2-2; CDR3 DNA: TGCAGCGTGCTAGACTATAATACCGGGGAGCTGTTTTTT; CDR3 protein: CSVLDYNTGELFF
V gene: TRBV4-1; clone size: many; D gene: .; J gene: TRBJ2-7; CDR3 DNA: TGCGCCAGCAGCCTCGCGGAGACTAACTACGAGCAGTACTTC; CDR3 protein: CASSLAETNYEQYF
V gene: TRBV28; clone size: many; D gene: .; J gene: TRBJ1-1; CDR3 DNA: TGTGCCAGCAGGTTACAGGGCACGAGTACTGAAGCTTTCTTT; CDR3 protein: CASRLQGTSTEAFF
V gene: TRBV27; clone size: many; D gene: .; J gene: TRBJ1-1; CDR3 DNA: TGTGCCAGCAGTTCGGTTGTGAGGGGCGACACTGAAGCTTTCTTT; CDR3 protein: CASSSVVRGDTEAFF
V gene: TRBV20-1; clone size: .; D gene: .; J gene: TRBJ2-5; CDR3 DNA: TGCAGTGCCCATCGAATAGCCGGAGAGACCCAGTACTTC; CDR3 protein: CSAHRIAGETQYF
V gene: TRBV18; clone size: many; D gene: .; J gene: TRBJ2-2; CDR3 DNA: TGTGCCAGCTCACCTATCACCGGGGAGCTGTTTTTT; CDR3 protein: CASSPITGELFF
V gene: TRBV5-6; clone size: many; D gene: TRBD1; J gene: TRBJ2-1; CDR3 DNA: TGTGCCAGCAACACCGGGACAGCCTACAATGAGCAGTTCTTC; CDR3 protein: CASNTGTAYNEQFF
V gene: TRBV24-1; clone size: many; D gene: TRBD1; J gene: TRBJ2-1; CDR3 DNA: TGTGCCACCAGTGAGCGACAGGGGGAATCCTACAATGAGCAGTTCTTC; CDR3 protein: CATSERQGESYNEQFF
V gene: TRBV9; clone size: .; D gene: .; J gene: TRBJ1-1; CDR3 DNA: TGTGCCAGCAGCGTAGTTGACAGCTTGAACACTGAAGCTTTCTTT; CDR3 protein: CASSVVDSLNTEAFF
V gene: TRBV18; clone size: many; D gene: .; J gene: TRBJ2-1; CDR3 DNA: TGTGCCAGCTCACCACCGGGAGACAATGAGCAGTTCTTC; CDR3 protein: CASSPPGDNEQFF
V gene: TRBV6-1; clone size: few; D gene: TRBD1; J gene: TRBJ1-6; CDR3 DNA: TGTGCCAGCAGGAGGGGGACAGGGGGCGATGATTGGTATTCACCCCTCCACTTT; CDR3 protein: CASRRGTGGDDWYSPLHF
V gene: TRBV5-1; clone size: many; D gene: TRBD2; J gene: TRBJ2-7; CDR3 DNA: TGCGCCAGCCGAGGCCTAGCGGGAGTAGGGGTTGGCGAGCAGTACTTC; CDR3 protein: CASRGLAGVGVGEQYF